The 30 T cell receptor beta chains in this list originate from one sample, sequenced in a study of somatic mutations in cytotoxic T cells in rheumatoid arthritis. Profiling relied on immunoSEQ multiplex PCR, and the TCRdb table lists in-frame clones only, not all of them. The table records fewer than 30,000 clones, around 74% of them present only once. The sample was CD8+ T cells sorted from blood. These receptors all stem from a woman between 18 and 29 years old in good health.

CDR3 DNA sequence: TGTGCCAGCAGCTTAGAGGGACAGTATAGCAATCAGCCCCAGCATTTT. Translated, it gives CASSLEGQYSNQPQHF. The J gene is TRBJ1-5, the V gene TRBV11-2, with TRBD1 identical over 7 bases. The V gene's germline CDR1 is SGHAT and CDR2 FQNNGV. J was trimmed by 0 bases and V by 0 bases; bases with no gene match: 2. The CDR3 has 16 amino acids.

This rearrangement joins TRBV13 to TRBJ1-6; D is possibly TRBD1 (6 bases). This CDR3 contains 14 residues. CDR1 and CDR2 (germline): PRHDT, FYEKMQ (reference sequence). Trimming stripped 5 bases from V and 9 bases from J, with 14 bases between. CDR3 DNA: TGTGCCAGCAGCGTGGGACACGGGGTTTCACCCCTCCACTTT. It encodes CASSVGHGVSPLHF.

This chain links TRBV4-1 with TRBJ2-5; 8 nucleotides line up with TRBD2. The CDR3 is made up of 18 amino acids. The V and J ends lost 0 bases and 5 bases, in that order; junction bases with no gene match: 14. The germline V gene has CDR1 MGHRA and CDR2 YSYEKL. CDR3 loop: CASSQDLERGLALETQYF. CDR3 nucleotide sequence: TGCGCCAGCAGCCAAGATCTGGAGCGAGGACTAGCTTTGGAGACCCAGTACTTC.

The J gene is TRBJ2-3, the V gene TRBV28; 8 bases align to TRBD2. CDR3 size: 16 residues. From germline, CDR1 is MDHEN and CDR2 SYDVKM. J gave up 2 bases and V 2 bases, and 6 bases lay outside the gene matches. The CDR3 is CASSLSSGDPTDTQYF. The DNA of the CDR3 is TGTGCCAGCAGTTTAAGTAGCGGGGACCCCACAGATACGCAGTATTTT. Supplemented by reference TRBV28 and TRBJ2-3, the full variable domain reads DVKVTQSSRYLVKRTGEKVFLECVQDMDHENMFWYRQDPGLGLRLIYFSYDVKMKEKGDIPEGYSVSREKKERFSLILESASTNQTSMYLCASSLSSGDPTDTQYFGPGTRLTVL.

The chain links TRBV6-5 to TRBJ1-2, with D possibly matching TRBD1 (5 bases). The V end was cut by 5 bases, the J end by 4 bases, with 17 bases between. Germline V gene sequence: CDR1 MNHEY, CDR2 SVGAGI. The CDR3 consists of 15 residues. The CDR3 DNA follows: TGTGCCAGCAGTGCTACTGGGGGAAGTGGCTATGGCTACACCTTC. Translated: CASSATGGSGYGYTF.

The J gene is TRBJ2-4, the V gene TRBV6-6, with D perhaps being TRBD1 or TRBD2 (6 bases each). The CDR3 contains 12 residues. V was shortened by 6 bases and J by 8 bases, with 11 bases between the two germline ends. From germline, CDR1 is MNHNY and CDR2 SVGAGI (reference sequence). The CDR3: CASREGVYIQYF. Written as DNA, the CDR3 is TGTGCCAGCAGGGAGGGGGTATACATTCAGTACTTC.

The genes are TRBV6-6 and TRBJ1-5; D may be TRBD1 (5 bases). This CDR3 region has 14 residues. The germline V gene encodes CDR1 MNHNY and CDR2 SVGAGI (reference sequence). Trimming pared 8 bases from V and 0 bases from J, leaving 11 bases between. The CDR3, as DNA: TGTGCCAGCCGAGCGGGGGGTAGCAATCAGCCCCAGCATTTT. Translated, it gives CASRAGGSNQPQHF.

The chain recombines TRBV10-1 with TRBJ1-6, with D unclear. Trimming left V 4 bases short and J 13 bases short, with 14 bases between. This CDR3 has 13 residues. CDR1 WNHNN and CDR2 SYGVQD come from the germline V gene (reference sequence). CDR3 sequence: CASSGVRAGPLHF. In DNA form, the CDR3 reads TGCGCCAGCAGTGGGGTCCGGGCAGGCCCCCTCCACTTT.

In its sample, this clone was seen a few times. The CDR3 loop reads CASSLDYLEQYF. The CDR3 nucleotides are TGTGCCAGCAGCCTCGACTATCTCGAGCAGTACTTC. V usage is TRBV28 and J usage is TRBJ2-7; a weak D match, TRBD2 (5 bases). The CDR3 sequence is 12 residues long. Germline CDR1 MDHEN, CDR2 SYDVKM. V was clipped by 6 bases and J by 6 bases, with 12 bases between them.

The chain has TRBV28 and TRBJ1-2; 12 bases agree with TRBD1. Trimming cost V 8 bases and J 3 bases; bases outside gene matches: 7. CDR3 length: 15 residues. Looked up from germline, CDR1 is MDHEN and CDR2 is SYDVKM. CDR3 sequence (DNA): TGTGCCAGCGGGCTTGGGGACAGGGGGCACTATGGCTACACCTTC. This gives the protein CASGLGDRGHYGYTF.

V and J are TRBV23-1 and TRBJ1-5, with TRBD1 identical over 10 bases. TRBV23-1 falls under the ORF class, with uncertain function. CDR3 size: 16 residues. With 4 bases clipped from V and 3 bases from J, the junction kept 6 bases outside the gene matches. CDR3 coding DNA: TGCGCCAGCAGTCCTCGACAGGGGGCGGACAATCAGCCCCAGCATTTT. Residues: CASSPRQGADNQPQHF.

The rearrangement links TRBV2 to TRBJ2-3, with 10 bases identical to TRBD2. The germline CDR1 and CDR2 sequences are SNHLY and FYNNEI. The V segment lost 8 bases and the J segment 2 bases; nucleotides outside the gene matches: 7. The CDR3 consists of 15 residues. The CDR3 sequence is CASSSGGYTTDTQYF. The CDR3 nucleotides are TGTGCCAGCTCTAGCGGGGGCTACACCACAGATACGCAGTATTTT.

Of note for this clone: Compared with germline, one end of the junction differs, possibly owing to a read error. V gene TRBV13 combines with J gene TRBJ1-6; 7 bases are shared with TRBD1. This CDR3 spans 13 amino acids. From germline, CDR1 is PRHDT and CDR2 FYEKMQ (reference sequence). The chain's CDR3 is CASRLGGNSPLHF. The DNA for the CDR3 is TGTGCCAGCAGGTTAGGGGGCAATTCACCCCTCCACTTT.

The chain joins TRBV27 to TRBJ2-1; TRBD2 is a possible D gene (6 bases). With 8 bases removed from V and 4 bases from J, the gap between germline ends came to 18 bases. Germline assignment: CDR1 MNHEY and CDR2 SMNVEV (reference sequence). The CDR3 is 15 residues long. For the CDR3, the DNA is TGTGCCAGCGGCTTGGCGACTAGATCTTACAATGAGCAGTTCTTC. Translation gives CASGLATRSYNEQFF.

The chain recombines TRBV30 with TRBJ2-7; D may be TRBD1 (5 bases). The CDR3 covers 12 residues. Between the trimmed V and J ends, which lost 7 bases and 6 bases, there was a span of 16 bases. The germline gives CDR1 GTSNPN, CDR2 SVGIG (reference sequence). The CDR3 sequence: CALDGTTGEQYF. The CDR3 DNA follows: TGTGCCTTGGACGGAACTACAGGCGAGCAGTACTTC. The whole variable domain, filled in from reference TRBV30 and TRBJ2-7, reads SQTIHQWPATLVQPVGSPLSLECTVEGTSNPNLYWYRQAAGRGLQLLFYSVGIGQISSEVPQNLSASRPQDRQFILSSKKLLLSDSGFYLCALDGTTGEQYFGPGTRLTVT.

The chain joins TRBV7-6 to TRBJ2-1, with 14 bases fitting TRBD2. The germline gives CDR1 SGHVS, CDR2 FNYEAQ. The trim removed 6 bases at V and 3 bases at J, leaving 10 bases unmatched. The CDR3 has 18 amino acids. The CDR3 DNA sequence: TGTGCCAGCAGAGAGACTAGCGGGAGGGCCGGGTACTACAATGAGCAGTTCTTC. It encodes CASRETSGRAGYYNEQFF.

This clone occurred a few times. The chain joins TRBV19 to TRBJ1-1; D remains ambiguous. V was clipped by 7 bases and J by 1 base, with 10 bases between them. Looked up from germline, CDR1 is LNHDA and CDR2 is SQIVND (reference sequence). CDR3 length equals 13 residues. CDR3 in DNA: TGTGCCAGTATCCCGATGGGGAACACTGAAGCTTTCTTT. Translating gives CASIPMGNTEAFF.

Points on this clone: Other DNA sequences in this specimen translate into the identical CDR3. The rearrangement joins TRBV27 to TRBJ2-3; no clear D gene. CDR3 length: 11 amino acids. The ends were cut back, 3 bases at V and 5 bases at J, with 3 bases in the middle. Germline CDR1 reads MNHEY; CDR2 reads SMNVEV (reference sequence). The CDR3 spells CASSLGDTQYF. CDR3 nucleotide sequence: TGTGCCAGCAGTTTGGGAGATACGCAGTATTTT.

This rearrangement joins TRBV15 to TRBJ1-4; 10 positions match TRBD1. CDR1 and CDR2 from the germline V gene are LNHNV and YYDKDF (reference sequence). The CDR3 is 16 amino acids. The V segment lost 0 bases and the J segment 4 bases; nucleotides outside the gene matches: 2. The CDR3 reads CATSRDRTGGNEKLFF. The CDR3 nucleotides read TGTGCCACCAGCAGAGATCGGACAGGGGGTAATGAAAAACTGTTTTTT. Filled out from reference TRBV15 and TRBJ1-4, the complete variable domain reads DAMVIQNPRYQVTQFGKPVTLSCSQTLNHNVMYWYQQKSSQAPKLLFHYYDKDFNNEADTPDNFQSRRPNTSFCFLDIRSPGLGDTAMYLCATSRDRTGGNEKLFFGSGTQLSVL.

This chain uses TRBV7-9 with TRBJ2-1; 8 bases agree with TRBD2. The CDR3 is 13 residues long. CDR1 is SEHNR and CDR2 is FQNEAQ in the germline V gene (reference sequence). Trimming at V came to 5 bases and at J to 6 bases, leaving 3 bases not matched to a gene. The CDR3 region is CASSLGTSNEQFF. In DNA, the CDR3 is TGTGCCAGCAGCCTGGGGACTAGCAATGAGCAGTTCTTC. Complete variable domain (other parts from reference TRBV7-9 and TRBJ2-1): DTGVSQNPRHKITKRGQNVTFRCDPISEHNRLYWYRQTLGQGPEFLTYFQNEAQLEKSRLLSDRFSAERPKGSFSTLEIQRTEQGDSAMYLCASSLGTSNEQFFGPGTRLTVL.

The chain carries TRBV6-6 and TRBJ1-2; 9 positions match TRBD1. The CDR3 has 15 residues. Germline-derived CDR1 and CDR2 are MNHNY and SVGAGI (reference sequence). J gave up 2 bases and V 5 bases, and 6 bases lay outside the gene matches. The CDR3, as DNA: TGTGCCAGCAGTCCCCTGGGGACAGGGAACTATGGCTACACCTTC. Translation gives CASSPLGTGNYGYTF.

The V and J genes are TRBV9 and TRBJ2-5, with D unclear. Germline V gene data show CDR1 as SGDLS and CDR2 as YYNGEE. V was clipped by 8 bases and J by 0 bases, with 8 bases between them. The CDR3 contains 12 residues. CDR3 coding DNA: TGTGCCAGACACCGGGACCAAGAGACCCAGTACTTC. Translated, it gives CARHRDQETQYF.

V usage is TRBV9 and J usage is TRBJ2-2, with TRBD1 identical over 8 bases. V dropped 7 bases and J dropped 1; count of bases not matched to a gene: 6. The CDR3 has 15 residues. CDR1 is SGDLS and CDR2 is YYNGEE in the germline V gene. CDR3 in amino acids: CASETTGGNTGELFF. The DNA of the CDR3 is TGTGCCAGCGAAACTACAGGGGGGAACACCGGGGAGCTGTTTTTT. Filled out from reference TRBV9 and TRBJ2-2, the complete variable domain reads DSGVTQTPKHLITATGQRVTLRCSPRSGDLSVYWYQQSLDQGLQFLIQYYNGEERAKGNILERFSAQQFPDLHSELNLSSLELGDSALYFCASETTGGNTGELFFGEGSRLTVL.

The V call is TRBV9, the J call TRBJ1-2, with TRBD1 matching 8 bases. The germline V gene has CDR1 SGDLS and CDR2 YYNGEE. V shed 3 bases and J 2 bases; nucleotides not matched to a gene: 12. The CDR3 loop spans 17 amino acids. CDR3 in amino acids: CASSDPWGTGKNYGYTF. In DNA, the CDR3 is TGTGCCAGCAGCGACCCGTGGGGGACAGGAAAAAACTATGGCTACACCTTC.

This clone was observed once. This chain uses TRBV7-2 with TRBJ2-5, with D uncertain. The CDR3 covers 14 residues. Trimming removed 2 bases at V and 5 bases at J, with 12 bases between. CDR1 is SGHTA and CDR2 is FQGNSA in the germline V gene. The CDR3 DNA reads TGTGCCAGCAGCTTATCCGCGGCAGTGGAGACCCAGTACTTC. It translates to CASSLSAAVETQYF.

In this sample, this clone turned up a few times. J is TRBJ2-7 and V is TRBV27, with a weak D call TRBD1 (6 bases). Looked up from germline, CDR1 is MNHEY and CDR2 is SMNVEV (reference sequence). V was shortened by 10 bases and J by 0 bases, with 10 bases between the two germline ends. The CDR3 is made up of 12 amino acids. This chain's CDR3 is CATQDSSYEQYF. The CDR3 coding sequence is TGTGCCACCCAGGACAGCTCCTACGAGCAGTACTTC.

The sample holds one count of this clone. This rearrangement joins TRBV5-4 to TRBJ2-5; possible D gene TRBD2, 5 bases. The CDR3 loop spans 15 amino acids. Looked up from germline, CDR1 is SGHNT and CDR2 is YYREEE (reference sequence). Trimming left V 6 bases short and J 7 bases short, with 22 bases between. The CDR3 DNA sequence: TGTGCCAGCACCCCCCCCGGGGAAATGGGCGGGACCCAGTACTTC. It yields the protein CASTPPGEMGGTQYF.

The rearrangement joins TRBV7-6 to TRBJ2-7; no reliable D call. This CDR3 contains 13 residues. The V end was cut by 1 base, the J end by 3 bases, with 7 bases between. The germline CDR1 and CDR2 sequences are SGHVS and FNYEAQ. CDR3 sequence reads: CASSLGVGYEQYF. The DNA of the CDR3 is TGTGCCAGCAGCTTAGGAGTAGGCTACGAGCAGTACTTC. The full variable domain, rest sourced from reference TRBV7-6 and TRBJ2-7, is GAGVSQSPRYKVTKRGQDVALRCDPISGHVSLYWYRQALGQGPEFLTYFNYEAQQDKSGLPNDRFSAERPEGSISTLTIQRTEQRDSAMYRCASSLGVGYEQYFGPGTRLTVT.

J is TRBJ2-7 and V is TRBV14, with no clear D. CDR1 SGHDN and CDR2 FVKESK come from the germline V gene. The V end was cut by 1 base, the J end by 5 bases, with 3 bases between. This CDR3 contains 11 residues. The CDR3 sequence: CASSQGHEQYF. The CDR3 nucleotides read TGTGCCAGCAGCCAAGGCCACGAGCAGTACTTC.

This chain links TRBV28 with TRBJ1-2; D is perhaps TRBD1 (6 bases). Germline V gives CDR1 MDHEN, CDR2 SYDVKM. There are 16 residues in the CDR3. V was shortened by 6 bases and J by 3 bases, with 20 bases between the two germline ends. CDR3: CASSLKTGFGDYGYTF. CDR3 DNA: TGTGCCAGCAGCTTAAAAACAGGGTTCGGGGACTATGGCTACACCTTC.